This TCR beta chain was documented in a study of T cells in Graves' hyperthyroidism and ophthalmopathy. This clonotype was seen at least ten times. The CDR3 spans 14 residues. Germline lookup yields CDR1 DFQATT and CDR2 SNEGSKA (reference sequence). Amplification targeted TCR beta CDR3 regions from RNA transcripts. A set of HTBI primers served as the primers for a first-round RT-PCR of the TCR CDR3. TCRdb reprocessed the multiplex PCR reads via MiXCR and lists one record per CDR3 protein. The data hold some 490,000 distinct CDR3 sequences, with more than 15% observed a single time. The sequenced sample consisted of blood. The chain joins TRBV20-1 to TRBJ2-7; TRBD1 agrees at 9 bases. The sequence derives from a woman in her 30s with Graves' ophthalmopathy. CDR3 sequence: CSLSTGQGGYEQYF. The CDR3 DNA follows: TGCAGCCTCAGTACGGGACAGGGTGGCTACGAGCAGTACTTC.